This TCR beta chain was found in a study of CD8 T cells in Susac syndrome. The authors sequenced TCR beta from blood CD8+ and CD4+ T cells. An amount of RNA that ranged from roughly 0.45 to 1 ug was reverse transcribed with random hexamers. The authors amplified TCR beta CDR3 across 54 Vbeta and 13 Jbeta using immunoSEQ multiplex PCR. TCRdb ran MiXCR on the immunoSEQ multiplex PCR reads and lists one entry per CDR3 protein. Of approximately 120,000 distinct CDR3 sequences listed, over 90% are singletons. V shed 5 bases and J 4 bases; nucleotides not matched to a gene: 10. This CDR3 is 16 amino acids long. Germline CDR1 is SEHNR and CDR2 is FQNEAQ (reference sequence). This clonotype appeared a single time.

The sequence was obtained from a human donor in good health. V and J are TRBV7-9 and TRBJ2-1; TRBD2 matches at 8 bases. The sequencing input was CD4+ T cells from PBMCs. The CDR3 here is CASSLSSSGVYNEQFF. As DNA, the CDR3 is TGTGCCAGCAGCCTGTCGAGTAGCGGGGTGTACAATGAGCAGTTCTTC. Supplemented by reference TRBV7-9 and TRBJ2-1, the full variable domain reads DTGVSQNPRHKITKRGQNVTFRCDPISEHNRLYWYRQTLGQGPEFLTYFQNEAQLEKSRLLSDRFSAERPKGSFSTLEIQRTEQGDSAMYLCASSLSSSGVYNEQFFGPGTRLTVL.